Sequencing of this T cell receptor beta chain was carried out in a study of blood T cell repertoires in COVID-19. Study-level background: Sites in the United States, Italy and Spain provided acute and convalescent COVID-19 samples. T cells, B-cell-depleted T cells, or PBMCs supplied cDNA or gDNA.

With 3 bases clipped from V and 13 bases from J, the junction kept 8 bases outside the gene matches. The CDR3 is made up of 13 amino acids. Germline lookup yields CDR1 KGHSH and CDR2 LQKENI. The repertoire was sequenced with immunoSEQ multiplex PCR; TCRdb's copy has only in-frame clones and lacks some. This table has 150,000 to 200,000 clones, around 80% appearing once. This TCR was recovered from a woman between 65 and 79 years old who had recovered from COVID-19. This chain joins TRBV18 and TRBJ1-2; 10 nucleotides agree with TRBD1. Sequenced material: peripheral blood. The CDR3 DNA reads TGTGCCAGCTCACCCGCAGGGACAGGGGTTTCCACCTTC. It is translated as CASSPAGTGVSTF.